This entry describes one T cell receptor (beta chain). The antigen is not known. This record belongs to a study of PD-1 blockade in classical Hodgkin lymphoma. Study results and caveats: It was among complete responders that baseline diversity resembled that of newly diagnosed patients. Researchers reported that CD4+ TCR diversity, though not CD8+, rose significantly by C4D1.

Using immunoSEQ multiplex PCR, the repertoire was profiled, and TCRdb retains in-frame clones only, with some absent. Among fewer than 90,000 clones, roughly 91% were seen once, and the ten largest hold under 9.5%. Every patient relapsed after autologous stem cell transplantation, and brentuximab vedotin exposure varied. Complete response, partial response or progressive disease made up the best responses. CDR1 is SGHVS and CDR2 is FNYEAQ in the germline V gene. The CDR3 extends over 16 amino acids. The junction had 12 bases not matched to a gene; V was cut back by 4 bases and J by 6 bases. Sequenced here: peripheral blood mononuclear cells (PBMCs), sampled at baseline. This TCR came from a human donor with classical Hodgkin lymphoma. The chain employs TRBV7-6 and TRBJ2-7; TRBD2 matches at 10 bases. CDR3 coding DNA: TGTGCCAGCAGCTCCACGGTAGGGACTAGCGCTGGCGAGCAGTACTTC. Translation gives CASSSTVGTSAGEQYF.